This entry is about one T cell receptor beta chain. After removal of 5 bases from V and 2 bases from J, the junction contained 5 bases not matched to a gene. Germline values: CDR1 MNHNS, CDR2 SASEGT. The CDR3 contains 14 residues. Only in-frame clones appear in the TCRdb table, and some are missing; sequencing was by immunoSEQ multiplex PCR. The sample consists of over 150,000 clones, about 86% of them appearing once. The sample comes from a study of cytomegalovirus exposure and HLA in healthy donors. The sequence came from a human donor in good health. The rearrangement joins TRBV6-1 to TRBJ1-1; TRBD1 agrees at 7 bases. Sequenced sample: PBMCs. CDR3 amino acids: CASSTRQGNTEAFF. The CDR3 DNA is TGTGCCAGCAGTACCCGACAGGGAAACACTGAAGCTTTCTTT.